The next 29 T cell receptor beta chains were all read from a single sample in a study of cytomegalovirus exposure and HLA in healthy donors. Use of 60 Vbeta and 13 Jbeta primers characterized the PCR. Some clones are missing from TCRdb's copy, which holds only in-frame ones; the method was immunoSEQ multiplex PCR. This table has 140,000 to 150,000 clones, roughly 85% appearing once. Sequencing used PBMCs. The receptors derive from a male donor in good health and CMV-seronegative.

The chain is built from TRBV7-2 and TRBJ1-2; TRBD1 agrees at 8 bases. The CDR3 is 13 residues long. Looked up from germline, CDR1 is SGHTA and CDR2 is FQGNSA. The V and J ends lost 1 base and 5 bases, in that order; junction bases with no gene match: 0. In DNA form, the CDR3 reads TGTGCCAGCAGCTTAGGGACAGGGTATGGCTACACCTTC. It codes for CASSLGTGYGYTF.

V usage is TRBV5-1 and J usage is TRBJ2-2; D is perhaps TRBD1 (6 bases). Germline V gene sequence: CDR1 SGHRS, CDR2 YFSETQ. Trimming stripped 2 bases from V and 1 base from J, with 15 bases between. The CDR3 runs to 17 residues. In DNA, the CDR3 is TGCGCCAGCAGCTTTACCGGGACAAGAGGGAACACCGGGGAGCTGTTTTTT. Its translation is CASSFTGTRGNTGELFF.

This chain joins TRBV23-1 and TRBJ1-2; 10 nucleotides line up with TRBD1. TRBV23-1 is placed among ORFs of uncertain function. Trimming removed 3 bases from V and 6 bases from J; junction bases left unmatched: 4. The CDR3 spans 14 residues. This CDR3 is CASSHPGTGDGYTF. In DNA, the CDR3 is TGCGCCAGCAGTCACCCCGGGACAGGGGATGGCTACACCTTC.

The CDR3 region has the DNA TGTGCCAGCAGTTTATGGGGACAGCTATCCTACGAGCAGTACTTC. Translated: CASSLWGQLSYEQYF. This chain uses TRBV27 with TRBJ2-7; 7 nucleotides line up with TRBD1. This CDR3 contains 15 residues. Germline V gives CDR1 MNHEY, CDR2 SMNVEV (reference sequence). V was clipped by 1 base and J by 1 base; unmatched bases: 4.

V and J are TRBV7-8 and TRBJ1-3, with no clear D. Between the trimmed V and J ends, which lost 5 bases and 1 base, there was a span of 12 bases. Looked up from germline, CDR1 is SGHVS and CDR2 is FQNEAQ. This CDR3 spans 15 amino acids. The CDR3 reads CASSPTSRSGNTIYF. In nucleotides, the CDR3 is TGTGCCAGCAGCCCTACCTCACGGTCTGGAAACACCATATATTTT.

This chain joins TRBV5-4 and TRBJ2-7, with 10 bases lining up with TRBD1. V shed 4 bases, J shed 6 bases, and the junction held 7 bases outside the gene matches. This CDR3 has 14 amino acids. Germline CDR1 reads SGHNT; CDR2 reads YYREEE (reference sequence). The CDR3 DNA reads as TGTGCCAGCAGCCGACAGGGGGCGCAGAGCGAGCAGTACTTC. Protein: CASSRQGAQSEQYF.

The genes are TRBV28 and TRBJ1-1, with D perhaps matching TRBD1 (6 bases). Germline-derived CDR1 and CDR2 are MDHEN and SYDVKM. The V end lost 8 bases, the J end lost 9 bases, and 13 bases lay between the germline ends. This CDR3 has 11 residues. The CDR3 region is CASHTQGKAFF. The CDR3 nucleotides read TGTGCCAGCCATACACAGGGAAAAGCTTTCTTT.

This chain joins TRBV10-3 and TRBJ1-5; D uncertain. The germline V and J ends were trimmed by 0 bases and 4 bases, with 10 bases remaining between them. The CDR3 covers 15 residues. From germline, CDR1 is ENHRY and CDR2 SYGVKD. As DNA, the CDR3 is TGTGCCATCAGTGAGTCTGCCGCTCAGAATCAGCCCCAGCATTTT. Its translation is CAISESAAQNQPQHF.

The V call is TRBV2, the J call TRBJ1-2; 9 nucleotides align to TRBD1. The CDR3 covers 13 residues. J lost 6 bases, V lost 8 bases, and 7 bases had no gene match. Germline loops: CDR1 SNHLY, CDR2 FYNNEI. CDR3 sequence reads: CASRYRGLNGYTF. CDR3 coding DNA: TGTGCCAGCCGGTACAGGGGGCTGAATGGCTACACCTTC. Based on the CDR3 plus reference TRBV2 and TRBJ1-2, the full variable domain is EPEVTQTPSHQVTQMGQEVILRCVPISNHLYFYWYRQILGQKVEFLVSFYNNEISEKSEIFDDQFSVERPDGSNFTLKIRSTKLEDSAMYFCASRYRGLNGYTFGSGTRLTVV.

V usage is TRBV28 and J usage is TRBJ2-7; 8 nucleotides line up with TRBD2. Trimming cost V 2 bases and J 6 bases; bases outside gene matches: 15. This CDR3 is 17 amino acids long. Germline V gene data show CDR1 as MDHEN and CDR2 as SYDVKM. The CDR3 sequence: CASSLEVLTSVGSEQYF. The CDR3 coding sequence is TGTGCCAGCAGTTTAGAAGTCCTGACTAGCGTTGGTTCCGAGCAGTACTTC.

This clone came up a few times. V gene TRBV28 combines with J gene TRBJ2-4; D remains ambiguous. The V gene's germline CDR1 is MDHEN and CDR2 SYDVKM. Trimming shortened V by 5 bases and J by 1 base, and 21 bases separated the two germline ends. This CDR3 is built from 18 residues. CDR3 sequence: CASSPWLSGFRAKNIQYF. The CDR3 nucleotides read TGTGCCAGCAGTCCTTGGCTGAGTGGGTTCAGGGCCAAAAACATTCAGTACTTC.

This clone showed up just once. J is TRBJ1-2 and V is TRBV27; D remains unclear. The germline V gene has CDR1 MNHEY and CDR2 SMNVEV (reference sequence). Trimming took off 4 bases at V and 5 bases at J, with 8 bases between the two ends. This CDR3 is built from 12 residues. CDR3 DNA sequence: TGTGCCAGCAGTTCCAGTTCTTATGGCTACACCTTC. As protein: CASSSSSYGYTF.

V is TRBV9 and J is TRBJ2-7; perhaps TRBD2 as D (5 bases). Looked up from germline, CDR1 is SGDLS and CDR2 is YYNGEE. This CDR3 has 13 amino acids. CDR3 nucleotides: TGTGCATTCTGGTCAGAGGGCTCCTACGAGCAGTACTTC. Its translation is CAFWSEGSYEQYF.

This clone was seen only a few times. The V call is TRBV6-4, the J call TRBJ2-1; 8 nucleotides match TRBD1. Looked up from germline, CDR1 is MRHNA and CDR2 is SNTAGT. V gave up 3 bases and J gave up 7 bases; unmatched junction bases: 8. The CDR3 extends over 15 amino acids. Here the CDR3 reads CASSEEQGAGNEQFF. CDR3 in DNA: TGTGCCAGCAGTGAGGAGCAGGGGGCAGGGAATGAGCAGTTCTTC.

The chain combines TRBV28 with TRBJ1-2; tentative D call: TRBD1 (5 bases). Germline V gene data show CDR1 as MDHEN and CDR2 as SYDVKM. The length of the CDR3 is 12 residues. V dropped 6 bases and J dropped 6 bases, with 11 bases sitting between them. The CDR3, as DNA: TGTGCCAGCAGCACGACAGAAGATGGCTACACCTTC. Translation: CASSTTEDGYTF.

J is TRBJ2-2 and V is TRBV9, with 10 bases aligning to TRBD1. The germline CDR1 and CDR2 sequences are SGDLS and YYNGEE. Unmatched junction bases numbered 10, after V lost 3 bases and J lost 5 bases. The length of the CDR3 is 17 residues. The CDR3 reads CASSARWDRGRTGELFF. The CDR3 DNA is TGTGCCAGCAGCGCACGTTGGGACAGGGGCCGAACCGGGGAGCTGTTTTTT.

CDR3: CASRGPGAYNEQFF. In nucleotides, the CDR3 is TGTGCCAGTAGGGGGCCAGGGGCCTACAATGAGCAGTTCTTC. The chain combines TRBV19 with TRBJ2-1; D is perhaps TRBD1 (6 bases). The CDR3 loop spans 14 amino acids. Germline V gene sequence: CDR1 LNHDA, CDR2 SQIVND (reference sequence). V was clipped by 6 bases and J by 2 bases, with 11 bases between them.

The V gene is TRBV28, the J gene TRBJ1-2; D not resolved. Germline-derived CDR1 and CDR2 are MDHEN and SYDVKM. The CDR3 is 14 amino acids. V was trimmed by 3 bases and J by 7 bases, leaving 15 bases between them. The CDR3 loop is CASSLAGGLGGYTF. The CDR3 DNA reads as TGTGCCAGCAGTTTGGCAGGAGGATTGGGTGGCTACACCTTC.

The CDR3, as DNA: TGTGCCAGCAGCTCGTTTAGGGGGCCGAACACCGGGGAGCTGTTTTTT. Its protein is CASSSFRGPNTGELFF. The V and J genes are TRBV11-3 and TRBJ2-2, with 7 positions matching TRBD1. Germline lookup yields CDR1 SGHNT and CDR2 YENEEA. Unmatched junction bases numbered 5, after V lost 4 bases and J lost 0 bases. This CDR3 spans 16 amino acids.

The chain links TRBV7-2 to TRBJ2-1; no reliable D call. This CDR3 comprises 16 residues. The V gene's germline CDR1 is SGHTA and CDR2 FQGNSA. The V end was cut by 2 bases, the J end by 0 bases, with 11 bases between. CDR3 nucleotides: TGTGCCAGCAGCTTAACGGGTGGCGGCTCCTACAATGAGCAGTTCTTC. It specifies CASSLTGGGSYNEQFF.

V gene TRBV27 combines with J gene TRBJ2-7; the match to TRBD2 covers 12 bases. The CDR3 extends over 13 amino acids. V shed 6 bases, J shed 7 bases, and the junction held 4 bases outside the gene matches. The germline gives CDR1 MNHEY, CDR2 SMNVEV (reference sequence). The CDR3 protein is CASRLAGGREQYF. The DNA of the CDR3 is TGTGCCAGCAGGCTAGCGGGGGGGAGGGAGCAGTACTTC.

The gene calls are TRBV7-3 and TRBJ2-7, with D possibly being TRBD1 (6 bases). The CDR3 is made up of 14 amino acids. Trimming shortened V by 5 bases and J by 0 bases, and 11 bases separated the two germline ends. In germline, CDR1 is SGHTA, CDR2 FQGTGA. The DNA of the CDR3 is TGTGCCAGCAGCCCCTTGACAGGCTCCTACGAGCAGTACTTC. It codes for CASSPLTGSYEQYF.

This chain connects TRBV5-1 to TRBJ1-2, with D perhaps TRBD1 (5 bases). The germline V gene has CDR1 SGHRS and CDR2 YFSETQ. This CDR3 contains 15 residues. V gave up 1 base and J gave up 1 base, with 11 bases separating them. The CDR3 is CASSLYVDSNYGYTF. In DNA form, the CDR3 reads TGCGCCAGCAGCTTGTACGTCGACAGTAACTATGGCTACACCTTC. Full variable domain (rest looked up from reference TRBV5-1 and TRBJ1-2): KAGVTQTPRYLIKTRGQQVTLSCSPISGHRSVSWYQQTPGQGLQFLFEYFSETQRNKGNFPGRFSGRQFSNSRSEMNVSTLELGDSALYLCASSLYVDSNYGYTFGSGTRLTVV.

The gene calls are TRBV19 and TRBJ2-1, with TRBD2 matching 10 bases. V was clipped by 5 bases and J by 4 bases; unmatched bases: 8. The CDR3 runs to 16 residues. Germline values: CDR1 LNHDA, CDR2 SQIVND (reference sequence). CDR3 protein: CASSFLAGGRYNEQFF. CDR3 coding DNA: TGTGCCAGTAGTTTTTTAGCGGGGGGCAGGTACAATGAGCAGTTCTTC.

This rearrangement joins TRBV29-1 to TRBJ2-7; 7 bases fit TRBD1. Per the germline V gene, CDR1 is SQVTM and CDR2 is ANQGSEA. With 0 bases clipped from V and 3 bases from J, the junction kept 8 bases outside the gene matches. The CDR3 is 15 residues long. The CDR3 region is CSVEDPRDSNYEQYF. Written as DNA, the CDR3 is TGCAGCGTTGAAGACCCCCGGGACAGCAACTACGAGCAGTACTTC.

The chain links TRBV27 to TRBJ2-7, with D tentatively TRBD2 (6 bases). Trimming took off 4 bases at V and 4 bases at J, with 17 bases between the two ends. CDR3 length: 15 amino acids. Per germline, CDR1 MNHEY and CDR2 SMNVEV (reference sequence). CDR3 nucleotides: TGTGCCAGCAGTTCCGGGGGAAAAGGCTTATACGAGCAGTACTTC. Translated, it gives CASSSGGKGLYEQYF.

This chain uses TRBV19 with TRBJ1-1; TRBD1 matches at 9 bases. The CDR3 runs to 16 residues. V gave up 4 bases and J gave up 4 bases; unmatched junction bases: 10. CDR1 and CDR2 (germline): LNHDA, SQIVND (reference sequence). The CDR3 is CASSTPTGGGGTEAFF. The DNA of the CDR3 is TGTGCCAGTAGTACTCCGACAGGGGGAGGAGGCACTGAAGCTTTCTTT.

CDR3 residues: CSVDGTQNQPQHF. CDR3 DNA: TGCAGCGTTGATGGGACTCAAAATCAGCCCCAGCATTTT. This chain connects TRBV29-1 to TRBJ1-5, with TRBD1 as a possible D gene (5 bases). Trimming took 3 bases from V and 4 from J, leaving 10 bases between them. Germline CDR1 SQVTM, CDR2 ANQGSEA. The CDR3 is 13 residues long.

J is TRBJ1-2 and V is TRBV6-5; 9 bases match TRBD1. Looked up from germline, CDR1 is MNHEY and CDR2 is SVGAGI. CDR3 length equals 15 residues. J gave up 4 bases and V 6 bases, and 9 bases lay outside the gene matches. The CDR3 DNA reads as TGTGCCAGCAGACCCGGGACAGGGAGAACCTATGGCTACACCTTC. Amino acids: CASRPGTGRTYGYTF.